A single sample gave rise to the 32 T cell receptor beta chains below, sequenced in a study of T cells in Graves' hyperthyroidism and ophthalmopathy. Template material for amplifying TCR beta CDR3 regions consisted of RNA transcripts. First-round RT-PCR targeting the TCR CDR3 was performed with the HTBI primer set. MiXCR, applied by TCRdb to the multiplex PCR reads, yields one record per CDR3 protein. Here the sample spans fewer than 750,000 distinct CDR3 sequences, about 14% being singletons. Sequences were obtained from blood. The receptors derive from a woman between 50 and 59 years old with Graves' ophthalmopathy.

In its sample, this clonotype was seen a few times. The J gene is TRBJ2-5, the V gene TRBV7-2; 7 bases fit TRBD2. Trimming removed 0 bases from V and 9 bases from J; junction bases left unmatched: 7. CDR1 SGHTA and CDR2 FQGNSA come from the germline V gene. This CDR3 is built from 14 residues. The CDR3 DNA reads TGTGCCAGCAGCTTAGCGGATTCGGGAGGAGCCCAGTACTTC. The encoded protein is CASSLADSGGAQYF.

Notes on this clonotype: This could be a read error, since a much larger clone is one nucleotide away. V is TRBV20-1 and J is TRBJ2-1; TRBD2 agrees at 9 bases. CDR1 DFQATT and CDR2 SNEGSKA come from the germline V gene (reference sequence). This CDR3 spans 14 amino acids. DNA of the CDR3: TGCAGTGCTAGAGAGCTAGCGGGGTACAATGAGCAGTCCTTC. It yields the protein CSARELAGYNEQSF.

This clonotype occurred many times. CDR3 nucleotide sequence: TGTGCCAGCAGTTTAGGACTAGCGGGAGGGCGGTTAGAGACCCAGTACTTC. Amino acid sequence: CASSLGLAGGRLETQYF. The chain combines TRBV28 with TRBJ2-5; 15 bases align to TRBD2. Trimming at V came to 2 bases and at J to 4 bases, leaving 5 bases not matched to a gene. CDR1 MDHEN and CDR2 SYDVKM come from the germline V gene. The CDR3 sequence is 17 residues long. Looking up the rest from reference TRBV28 and TRBJ2-5 gives the full variable domain: DVKVTQSSRYLVKRTGEKVFLECVQDMDHENMFWYRQDPGLGLRLIYFSYDVKMKEKGDIPEGYSVSREKKERFSLILESASTNQTSMYLCASSLGLAGGRLETQYFGPGTRLLVL.

There are a few counts of this clonotype. This chain's CDR3 is CAISPGHLEAFF. In nucleotides, the CDR3 is TGTGCCATCAGTCCAGGTCATCTTGAAGCTTTCTTT. J is TRBJ1-1 and V is TRBV10-3, with no clear D. This CDR3 comprises 12 residues. The V end lost 5 bases, the J end lost 7 bases, and 11 bases lay between the germline ends. Germline CDR1 and CDR2: ENHRY and SYGVKD.

The sample holds many counts of this clonotype. The rearrangement joins TRBV7-2 to TRBJ1-2; D remains ambiguous. CDR1 and CDR2 (germline): SGHTA, FQGNSA. The germline V and J ends were trimmed by 8 bases and 9 bases, with 19 bases remaining between them. CDR3 length: 13 amino acids. CDR3 in amino acids: CASASPQIYRYTF. The CDR3 DNA is TGTGCCAGCGCCTCCCCCCAAATATATCGCTACACCTTC.

This rearrangement joins TRBV9 to TRBJ2-1, with D possibly TRBD2 on 6 matching bases. V was pared by 0 bases and J by 7 bases, with 20 bases between. The germline gives CDR1 SGDLS, CDR2 YYNGEE. The CDR3 loop spans 17 amino acids. The CDR3 spells CASSVVGGAGLKNEQFF. The CDR3 DNA reads TGTGCCAGCAGCGTAGTAGGCGGCGCGGGGCTAAAGAATGAGCAGTTCTTC.

This clonotype has a count of ten or more. The chain employs TRBV7-9 and TRBJ2-1; 13 nucleotides align to TRBD2. This CDR3 is 15 amino acids long. CDR1 SEHNR and CDR2 FQNEAQ come from the germline V gene (reference sequence). The V gene end was trimmed by 7 bases and the J gene end by 4 bases; junction bases not matched to a gene: 4. The CDR3 region has the DNA TGTGCCAGCAAATCGACTAGCGGGAGGTACAATGAGCAGTTCTTC. It codes for CASKSTSGRYNEQFF.

This clonotype has just a few counts. The chain couples TRBV6-1 to TRBJ2-1; TRBD2 aligns across 9 bases. The CDR3 is 19 amino acids. V lost 7 bases to trimming and J lost 4 bases; unmatched junction nucleotides: 20. Germline assignment: CDR1 MNHNS and CDR2 SASEGT. The chain's CDR3 is CASKRGRPPVLAGYNEQFF. CDR3 bases: TGTGCCAGCAAACGGGGGCGTCCCCCGGTCCTAGCGGGGTACAATGAGCAGTTCTTC.

The chain is built from TRBV20-1 and TRBJ2-1; D unclear. Germline CDR1 DFQATT, CDR2 SNEGSKA (reference sequence). Trimming stripped 2 bases from V and 7 bases from J, with 6 bases between. CDR3 length: 11 amino acids. As DNA, the CDR3 is TGCAGTGCTAGAAAATGGAATGAGCAGTTCTTC. Residues: CSARKWNEQFF.

This clonotype has at least ten counts. The chain employs TRBV30 and TRBJ2-3, with 13 bases lining up with TRBD2. This CDR3 spans 14 amino acids. The germline CDR1 and CDR2 sequences are GTSNPN and SVGIG (reference sequence). V was pared by 5 bases and J by 5 bases, with 4 bases of the junction left unmatched. The CDR3 DNA sequence: TGTGCCTGGGGGACTAGCGGGGTCGGAGATACGCAGTATTTT. Translating gives CAWGTSGVGDTQYF.

Comments on this clonotype: A clone one base away is much larger, so this may be a read error. The chain joins TRBV7-3 to TRBJ2-1, with D possibly matching TRBD2 (6 bases). Germline assignment: CDR1 SGHTA and CDR2 FQGTGA. This CDR3 contains 15 residues. V was clipped by 4 bases and J by 4 bases, with 14 bases between them. The DNA of the CDR3 is TGTGCCAGCAGCTCGGCGGCTAGCGATTACAATGAGCAGTTCTTC. Translated, it gives CASSSAASDYNEQFF.

This chain connects TRBV4-1 to TRBJ2-2; the D is unclear. V lost 0 bases and J lost 6, with 8 bases in between. The CDR3 contains 14 residues. CDR1 and CDR2 (germline): MGHRA, YSYEKL. CDR3 in amino acids: CASSQDVGPGELFF. For the CDR3, the DNA is TGCGCCAGCAGCCAAGACGTGGGCCCCGGGGAGCTGTTTTTT.

This clonotype appeared many times. The CDR3 region has the DNA TGTGCCACCAGTGATTCCGGGACTAGCGGGAGTGTATTGGAGACCCAGTACTTC. Its protein is CATSDSGTSGSVLETQYF. The chain has TRBV24-1 and TRBJ2-5; 14 bases are shared with TRBD2. The CDR3 runs to 18 residues. V was pared by 2 bases and J by 5 bases, with 9 bases of the junction left unmatched. CDR1 and CDR2 from the germline V gene are KGHDR and SFDVKD.

Worth noting for this clonotype: With a much larger clone just one base away, this may be a read error. The V gene is TRBV30, the J gene TRBJ2-1, with TRBD2 matching 8 bases. This CDR3 is 14 amino acids long. CDR1 and CDR2 from the germline V gene are GTSNPN and SVGIG (reference sequence). The DNA of the CDR3 is TGTGTCTGGAATGGCGGGAGGTCCTACAATGAGCAGTTCTTC. Residues: CVWNGGRSYNEQFF.

This rearrangement joins TRBV28 to TRBJ2-7; D is unclear. The germline V and J ends were trimmed by 5 bases and 6 bases, with 11 bases remaining between them. There are 12 residues in the CDR3. The V gene's germline CDR1 is MDHEN and CDR2 SYDVKM. In DNA, the CDR3 is TGTGCCAGCAGTCCAACAGAAAGCGAGCAGTACTTC. Its translation: CASSPTESEQYF.

In its sample, this clonotype was seen once. V and J are TRBV7-3 and TRBJ2-2; D is undetermined. CDR3 length: 13 residues. V lost 5 bases and J lost 0, with 4 bases in between. Germline V gene data show CDR1 as SGHTA and CDR2 as FQGTGA. The CDR3 region has the DNA TGTGCCAGCAGCCACTCGAACACCGGGGAGCTGTTTTTT. Amino acids: CASSHSNTGELFF.

The sample holds many counts of this clonotype. The V gene is TRBV11-3, the J gene TRBJ2-1, with 13 bases fitting TRBD2. J was trimmed by 8 bases and V by 5 bases; bases with no gene match: 6. Germline V gene lookup returns CDR1 SGHNT and CDR2 YENEEA. The CDR3 runs to 15 residues. The CDR3 bases are TGTGCCAGCAGCCAACGGACTAGCGGGAGCGATGAGCAGTTCTTC. Residues: CASSQRTSGSDEQFF.

V usage is TRBV30 and J usage is TRBJ2-7; 9 bases agree with TRBD1. The J segment lost 5 bases and the V segment lost 2 bases, leaving 7 bases of the junction unmatched. Germline-derived CDR1 and CDR2 are GTSNPN and SVGIG (reference sequence). This CDR3 is built from 14 residues. CDR3 region: CAWSSGQGSHEQYF. CDR3 in DNA: TGTGCCTGGAGTTCCGGACAGGGGTCCCACGAGCAGTACTTC.

As regards this clonotype: At one end, the junction sequence differs from germline, possibly due to a read error. The chain employs TRBV4-3 and TRBJ2-6, with D tentatively TRBD1 (5 bases). The CDR3 length is 16 residues. From germline, CDR1 is LGHNA and CDR2 YSLEER. The CDR3 is CASSPQVPSGANILTF. In DNA form, the CDR3 reads TGCGCCAGCAGCCCTCAGGTGCCCTCTGGGGCCAACATCCTGACTTTC.

The chain uses TRBV28 and TRBJ1-5; D remains ambiguous. There are 17 residues in the CDR3. Trimming removed 3 bases at V and 1 base at J, with 16 bases between. Per germline, CDR1 MDHEN and CDR2 SYDVKM. The CDR3 is CASSFMAVGGSNQPQHF. DNA for the CDR3: TGTGCCAGCAGTTTTATGGCAGTCGGAGGGAGCAATCAGCCCCAGCATTTT.

This clonotype was detected a few times. The rearrangement links TRBV18 to TRBJ1-1; no clear D. Germline V CDR1 and CDR2: KGHSH, LQKENI. CDR3 length: 14 residues. V dropped 2 bases and J dropped 5 bases, with 12 bases sitting between them. Here the CDR3 reads CASSPIITKTEAFF. For the CDR3, the DNA is TGTGCCAGCTCACCAATCATAACGAAGACTGAAGCTTTCTTT.

Regarding this clonotype: This may come from a read error, since a much larger clone is one base off. The CDR3 carries no conserved terminal phenylalanine or tryptophan, so it likely arises from a read error. This chain uses TRBV20-1 with TRBJ2-7; D not certain. The V gene's germline CDR1 is DFQATT and CDR2 SNEGSKA (reference sequence). This CDR3 contains 12 residues. The V and J ends lost 0 bases and 3 bases respectively, with 6 bases between them. CDR3: CSARDRLYEQYL. Here the CDR3 DNA reads TGCAGTGCTAGAGATAGACTCTACGAGCAGTACCTC.

Ten or more counts support this clonotype. In DNA form, the CDR3 reads TGTGCCAGCAGTGAACCTGGACTAGCGGGAGGTAATACGCAGTATTTT. Amino acids: CASSEPGLAGGNTQYF. This chain joins TRBV2 and TRBJ2-3, with TRBD2 matching 14 bases. The junction had 5 bases not matched to a gene; V was cut back by 2 bases and J by 7 bases. Germline CDR1 reads SNHLY; CDR2 reads FYNNEI. The CDR3 spans 16 residues. Together with reference TRBV2 and TRBJ2-3, the CDR3 gives the full variable domain: EPEVTQTPSHQVTQMGQEVILRCVPISNHLYFYWYRQILGQKVEFLVSFYNNEISEKSEIFDDQFSVERPDGSNFTLKIRSTKLEDSAMYFCASSEPGLAGGNTQYFGPGTRLTVL.

The genes are TRBV14 and TRBJ2-2; tentatively, D is TRBD2 (6 bases). This CDR3 is built from 15 residues. Germline-derived CDR1 and CDR2 are SGHDN and FVKESK. V was shortened by 4 bases and J by 5 bases, with 14 bases between the two germline ends. The CDR3 loop is CASSRREEKTGELFF. CDR3 nucleotide sequence: TGTGCCAGCAGCCGGAGGGAGGAGAAAACCGGGGAGCTGTTTTTT.

V and J are TRBV15 and TRBJ2-4, with TRBD1 matching over 7 bases. The CDR3 sequence is 14 residues long. V trimming: 5 bases; J trimming: 8 bases; junction bases outside the gene matches: 9. The germline gives CDR1 LNHNV, CDR2 YYDKDF (reference sequence). The CDR3 sequence is CATSGQGVGDIQYF. CDR3 coding DNA: TGTGCCACCAGCGGTCAGGGGGTCGGGGACATTCAGTACTTC.

This clonotype was detected only a few times. CDR3: CASSLYAQRTSHGNTGELFF. CDR3 bases: TGTGCCAGTAGCTTATACGCCCAAAGGACTAGTCACGGAAACACCGGGGAGCTGTTTTTT. The chain recombines TRBV19 with TRBJ2-2; 7 positions agree with TRBD2. Germline CDR1 LNHDA, CDR2 SQIVND (reference sequence). CDR3 length: 20 residues. V lost 6 bases, J lost 2 bases, and 21 bases stayed unmatched.

This clonotype has a count of ten or more. CDR3 in amino acids: CASSEIIGGREQYF. CDR3 nucleotides: TGCGCCAGCAGTGAGATTATCGGGGGGCGCGAGCAGTACTTC. The rearrangement joins TRBV10-1 to TRBJ2-7; tentatively, D is TRBD2 (7 bases). Germline V CDR1 and CDR2: WNHNN, SYGVQD (reference sequence). Trimming took off 2 bases at V and 6 bases at J, with 14 bases between the two ends. This CDR3 spans 14 amino acids.

The table lists this clonotype with a few counts. This chain joins TRBV18 and TRBJ2-1; 9 bases are a match to TRBD2. This CDR3 is 20 amino acids long. CDR1 is KGHSH and CDR2 is LQKENI in the germline V gene. The junction had 25 bases not matched to a gene; V was cut back by 3 bases and J by 10 bases. CDR3 DNA sequence: TGTGCCAGCTCACCCTTAGCGGGAGTCCCACCCTCTACAATGAGTTGGGAGCAGTTCTTC. Translation gives CASSPLAGVPPSTMSWEQFF.

This clonotype turned up a few times. CDR3 sequence: CASSIPDGAYEQYF. In DNA, the CDR3 is TGTGCCAGTAGTATCCCGGACGGGGCCTACGAGCAGTACTTC. The chain employs TRBV19 and TRBJ2-7, with D perhaps TRBD2 (5 bases). V was trimmed by 3 bases and J by 2 bases, leaving 11 bases between them. The CDR3 length is 14 residues. Germline V CDR1 and CDR2: LNHDA, SQIVND (reference sequence).

The chain links TRBV25-1 to TRBJ2-1; 8 nucleotides align to TRBD1. The CDR3 spans 15 residues. CDR1 is MGHDK, CDR2 SYGVNS, per germline. The trim removed 2 bases at V and 4 bases at J, leaving 4 bases unmatched. CDR3 nucleotides: TGTGCCAGCAGTGAACTGGGACAGGCGTACAATGAGCAGTTCTTC. Encoded protein: CASSELGQAYNEQFF.

The rearrangement joins TRBV11-3 to TRBJ2-1; 8 bases match TRBD2. CDR1 SGHNT and CDR2 YENEEA come from the germline V gene. There are 14 residues in the CDR3. V lost 5 bases, J lost 3 bases, and 3 bases stayed unmatched. The CDR3 DNA reads as TGTGCCAGCAGCGCGGGACTAGACTACAATGAGCAGTTCTTC. It is translated as CASSAGLDYNEQFF. Full variable domain (remainder filled in from reference TRBV11-3 and TRBJ2-1): EAGVVQSPRYKIIEKKQPVAFWCNPISGHNTLYWYLQNLGQGPELLIRYENEEAVDDSQLPKDRFSAERLKGVDSTLKIQPAELGDSAVYLCASSAGLDYNEQFFGPGTRLTVL.

This clonotype was recorded only once. The junction shows a germline mismatch at one end, possibly a read error. This chain links TRBV4-1 with TRBJ1-1, with 10 bases aligning to TRBD1. The V gene's germline CDR1 is MGHRA and CDR2 YSYEKL. This CDR3 spans 15 amino acids. This CDR3 reads CASSQAPGQGFSAFF. The CDR3 coding sequence is TGTGCCAGCAGCCAAGCCCCGGGACAGGGGTTTTCAGCTTTCTTT.